Below, 19 T cell receptor beta chains from the same sample are listed, as sequenced in a study of shared clonotypes between healthy human individuals. Sequencing was performed with immunoSEQ multiplex PCR; in TCRdb, only in-frame clones are kept and a portion is missing. This table has more than 550,000 clones, roughly 88% appearing once. The sequencing input was memory CD8+ T cells from PBMCs. The subset denotes: CD45RO+ cells pooled with CCR7-negative TemRA cells. These receptors were collected from a young man in good health. Some clones in this sample may be carry-over from other donors' samples.

This clone was counted ten times or more. This chain links TRBV5-4 with TRBJ2-3; 9 bases match TRBD2. The junction had 12 bases not matched to a gene; V was cut back by 1 base and J by 0 bases. CDR3 length: 19 residues. Per the germline V gene, CDR1 is SGHNT and CDR2 is YYREEE (reference sequence). In DNA, the CDR3 is TGTGCCAGCAGCTTGTCTGGGACTAGCCTTTATCCTAGCACAGATACGCAGTATTTT. This encodes CASSLSGTSLYPSTDTQYF.

This clone was counted a single time. J is TRBJ2-3 and V is TRBV2, with 8 bases lining up with TRBD2. The V segment lost 2 bases and the J segment 0 bases; nucleotides outside the gene matches: 1. There are 15 residues in the CDR3. Per the germline V gene, CDR1 is SNHLY and CDR2 is FYNNEI. CDR3 DNA sequence: TGTGCCAGCAGTGAACCGGGAGGGAGCACAGATACGCAGTATTTT. Translating gives CASSEPGGSTDTQYF.

The chain employs TRBV2 and TRBJ1-4; D remains ambiguous. This CDR3 has 16 residues. Germline V gene lookup returns CDR1 SNHLY and CDR2 FYNNEI. Trimming removed 7 bases at V and 6 bases at J, with 21 bases between. The CDR3 protein is CASISGEGPLYEKLFF. For the CDR3, the DNA is TGTGCCAGCATCTCAGGAGAGGGCCCCTTGTATGAAAAACTGTTTTTT.

This chain joins TRBV27 and TRBJ2-7; TRBD2 is a possible D gene (6 bases). V dropped 8 bases and J dropped 1 base, with 12 bases sitting between them. CDR1 MNHEY and CDR2 SMNVEV come from the germline V gene (reference sequence). This CDR3 has 13 amino acids. The CDR3 is CASGRDFSYEQYF. CDR3 sequence (DNA): TGTGCCAGCGGCAGGGACTTTTCCTACGAGCAGTACTTC.

The V and J genes are TRBV2 and TRBJ1-5; D remains ambiguous. The CDR3 has 14 residues. Looked up from germline, CDR1 is SNHLY and CDR2 is FYNNEI. V lost 6 bases and J lost 2, with 11 bases in between. CDR3 in DNA: TGTGCCAGCAGCAGAGACATTGGCAATCAGCCCCAGCATTTT. Its protein is CASSRDIGNQPQHF.

This clone was counted a single time. The chain is built from TRBV10-2 and TRBJ1-5, with TRBD1 identical over 8 bases. The V and J ends lost 7 bases and 3 bases, in that order; junction bases with no gene match: 14. Germline CDR1 and CDR2: WSHSY and SAAADI. The CDR3 has 17 amino acids. The CDR3 is CASMPSRTGWSNQPQHF. The CDR3 DNA follows: TGCGCCAGCATGCCCTCTCGGACAGGGTGGTCCAATCAGCCCCAGCATTTT.

This clone was found once. This rearrangement joins TRBV5-1 to TRBJ2-7, with 10 nucleotides matching TRBD2. The junction had 4 bases not matched to a gene; V was cut back by 1 base and J by 3 bases. The CDR3 loop spans 15 amino acids. Germline V gene data show CDR1 as SGHRS and CDR2 as YFSETQ. CDR3 protein: CASSLSLAGVYEQYF. In DNA, the CDR3 is TGCGCCAGCAGCTTGAGCCTAGCGGGAGTCTACGAGCAGTACTTC.

CDR3: CASSGTSGSTSEQFF. CDR3 DNA sequence: TGTGCCAGCAGCGGGACTAGCGGGAGTACCAGTGAGCAGTTCTTC. This sequence joins TRBV7-2 and TRBJ2-1, with TRBD2 matching over 14 bases. Germline CDR1 SGHTA, CDR2 FQGNSA. The J segment lost 9 bases and the V segment lost 5 bases, leaving 6 bases of the junction unmatched. The CDR3 contains 15 residues.

This clone is a singleton in its sample. The chain recombines TRBV7-3 with TRBJ2-1; TRBD2 aligns across 10 bases. Germline V lookup: CDR1 SGHTA, CDR2 FQGTGA. The CDR3 covers 15 residues. With 2 bases clipped from V and 7 bases from J, the junction kept 5 bases outside the gene matches. This CDR3 reads CASSLSAGGPNEQFF. The CDR3 DNA is TGTGCCAGCAGCTTATCAGCGGGAGGGCCAAATGAGCAGTTCTTC.

The chain recombines TRBV27 with TRBJ2-7; TRBD2 aligns across 10 bases. The CDR3 has 15 residues. V shed 3 bases and J 1 base; nucleotides not matched to a gene: 3. The germline CDR1 and CDR2 sequences are MNHEY and SMNVEV (reference sequence). DNA of the CDR3: TGTGCCAGCAGTTTGGCTAGCGGGAGTTCCTACGAGCAGTACTTC. This encodes CASSLASGSSYEQYF.

This sequence joins TRBV19 and TRBJ1-4; D not certain. CDR3 length: 12 amino acids. V was clipped by 6 bases and J by 8 bases, with 10 bases between them. Germline V gives CDR1 LNHDA, CDR2 SQIVND (reference sequence). The CDR3 protein is CASSPGGEKLFF. CDR3 coding DNA: TGTGCCAGTAGCCCGGGCGGAGAAAAACTGTTTTTT.

The chain recombines TRBV7-2 with TRBJ2-7; D might be TRBD1 or TRBD2, each matching 6 bases. The CDR3 runs to 13 residues. Germline V gene lookup returns CDR1 SGHTA and CDR2 FQGNSA. V gave up 3 bases and J gave up 7 bases, with 13 bases separating them. CDR3 loop: CASSFVIGGEQYF. The CDR3 coding sequence is TGTGCCAGCAGCTTCGTGATAGGGGGGGAGCAGTACTTC.

The V gene is TRBV5-1, the J gene TRBJ2-5, with 10 bases matching TRBD2. Germline CDR1 and CDR2: SGHRS and YFSETQ. With 0 bases clipped from V and 4 bases from J, the junction kept 9 bases outside the gene matches. The CDR3 runs 17 residues. The CDR3 region is CASSLEGGTSARETQYF. The CDR3, as DNA: TGCGCCAGCAGCTTGGAAGGCGGGACTAGCGCACGAGAGACCCAGTACTTC.

The chain carries TRBV6-1 and TRBJ2-5; 11 positions agree with TRBD1. V shed 8 bases, J shed 4 bases, and the junction held 3 bases outside the gene matches. The germline gives CDR1 MNHNS, CDR2 SASEGT. This CDR3 is built from 13 residues. The CDR3 bases are TGTGCCAGCGGACAGGGGGCTCGAGAGACCCAGTACTTC. Its translation: CASGQGARETQYF.

This clone is a singleton in its sample. The rearrangement uses TRBV5-1 and TRBJ2-2; 8 bases are a match to TRBD2. Germline loops: CDR1 SGHRS, CDR2 YFSETQ. CDR3 length equals 16 residues. The V and J ends lost 2 bases and 7 bases, in that order; junction bases with no gene match: 10. The CDR3 region has the DNA TGCGCCAGCAGCTTTTTCGGGAGGGCCGTAGTCGGGGAGCTGTTTTTT. Translated: CASSFFGRAVVGELFF.

The chain links TRBV9 to TRBJ2-1; tentatively, D is TRBD2 (6 bases). The V gene lost 3 bases and the J gene lost 8 bases, with 21 bases spanning the gap. The CDR3 spans 16 residues. Germline V gene data show CDR1 as SGDLS and CDR2 as YYNGEE. The DNA for the CDR3 is TGTGCCAGCAGCGCCACGCCGGGACTCATACTACATGAGCAGTTCTTC. Its translation is CASSATPGLILHEQFF.

As regards this clone: Distinct nucleotide sequences in the sample also encode this CDR3. The rearrangement joins TRBV7-9 to TRBJ2-7, with D tentatively TRBD2 (5 bases). With 1 base removed from V and 7 bases from J, the gap between germline ends came to 8 bases. Per germline, CDR1 SEHNR and CDR2 FQNEAQ (reference sequence). CDR3 length: 12 residues. CDR3 amino acids: CASSLGGREQYF. In nucleotides, the CDR3 is TGTGCCAGCAGCTTAGGAGGGCGGGAGCAGTACTTC.

This clone appeared once. The rearrangement links TRBV15 to TRBJ1-3; D might be TRBD1 (6 bases). The V and J ends lost 2 bases and 0 bases respectively, with 20 bases between them. The CDR3 has 19 amino acids. The V gene's germline CDR1 is LNHNV and CDR2 YYDKDF (reference sequence). The CDR3 protein is CATSRTGQGLRPSGNTIYF. CDR3 nucleotides: TGTGCCACCAGCAGAACGGGGCAGGGGCTGAGGCCCTCTGGAAACACCATATATTTT.

The chain is built from TRBV5-6 and TRBJ1-5; unclear D gene. The CDR3 length is 13 residues. Germline V CDR1 and CDR2: SGHDT, YYEEEE. Trimming pared 0 bases from V and 5 bases from J, leaving 6 bases between. The CDR3 DNA reads as TGTGCCAGCAGCTTGGAGAGTGATCAGCCCCAGCATTTT. Translated: CASSLESDQPQHF.